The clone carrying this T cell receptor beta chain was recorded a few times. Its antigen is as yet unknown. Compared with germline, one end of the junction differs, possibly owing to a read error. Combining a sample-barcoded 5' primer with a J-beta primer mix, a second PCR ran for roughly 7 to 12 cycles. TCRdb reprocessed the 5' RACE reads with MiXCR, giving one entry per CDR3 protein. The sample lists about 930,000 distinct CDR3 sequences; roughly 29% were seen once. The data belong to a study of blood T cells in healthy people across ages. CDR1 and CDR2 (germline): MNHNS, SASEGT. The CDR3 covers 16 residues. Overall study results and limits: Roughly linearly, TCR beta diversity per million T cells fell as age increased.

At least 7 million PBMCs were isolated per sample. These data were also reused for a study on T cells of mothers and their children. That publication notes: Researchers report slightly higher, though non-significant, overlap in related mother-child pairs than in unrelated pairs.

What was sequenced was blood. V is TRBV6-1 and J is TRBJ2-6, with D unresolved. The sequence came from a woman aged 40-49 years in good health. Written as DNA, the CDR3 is TGTGTCAGCAACCTCCACTCAGTCTCTGGGGCCAACGTCCTGACTTTC. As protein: CVSNLHSVSGANVLTF.